The 16 T cell receptor beta chains listed next were all sequenced from one sample in a study of cytomegalovirus exposure and HLA in healthy donors. TCRdb keeps only in-frame clones here, not all; method: immunoSEQ multiplex PCR. The repertoire consists of about 340,000 clones, with just over 85% occurring once and the leading ten covering about 0.8%. The sample consisted of PBMCs. These receptors were collected from a woman under 30 in good health and CMV-seronegative.

The gene calls are TRBV27 and TRBJ1-1, with TRBD1 matching over 9 bases. The CDR3 has 15 residues. V lost 5 bases to trimming and J lost 7 bases; unmatched junction nucleotides: 11. The germline V gene encodes CDR1 MNHEY and CDR2 SMNVEV (reference sequence). CDR3 sequence reads: CASSPAGTGRSEAFF. CDR3 in DNA: TGTGCCAGCAGTCCAGCCGGGACAGGGCGGAGTGAAGCTTTCTTT.

This chain connects TRBV4-1 to TRBJ2-7; 10 bases are a match to TRBD2. V lost 4 bases, J lost 2 bases, and 5 bases stayed unmatched. This CDR3 has 15 residues. Looked up from germline, CDR1 is MGHRA and CDR2 is YSYEKL. The CDR3, as DNA: TGCGCCAGCAGCCGGACTAGCGGTCCCACCTACGAGCAGTACTTC. Its translation: CASSRTSGPTYEQYF.

This clone showed up just a few times. This chain uses TRBV29-1 with TRBJ2-2; tentative D call: TRBD2 (6 bases). CDR1 is SQVTM and CDR2 is ANQGSEA in the germline V gene. The germline V and J ends were trimmed by 4 bases and 4 bases, with 16 bases remaining between them. The CDR3 contains 15 residues. The chain's CDR3 is CSVGGEAGGTGELFF. The CDR3 DNA sequence: TGCAGCGTTGGTGGGGAGGCTGGAGGCACCGGGGAGCTGTTTTTT.

This clone was found many times. The V and J genes are TRBV6-6 and TRBJ2-7; 7 bases map to TRBD1. CDR1 MNHNY and CDR2 SVGAGI come from the germline V gene (reference sequence). The CDR3 runs 14 residues. J lost 3 bases, V lost 5 bases, and 7 bases had no gene match. CDR3 sequence (DNA): TGTGCCAGCAGTCGCCGGACAGGCCGCTACGAGCAGTACTTC. This encodes CASSRRTGRYEQYF.

This clone was counted a few times. The gene calls are TRBV5-5 and TRBJ2-1; D is undetermined. The CDR3 is 13 residues long. The V and J ends lost 4 bases and 6 bases respectively, with 11 bases between them. Germline CDR1 reads SGHKS; CDR2 reads YYEKEE (reference sequence). CDR3 DNA sequence: TGTGCCAGCAGCCCCTATGCCACCAATGAGCAGTTCTTC. Its translation: CASSPYATNEQFF.

The V and J genes are TRBV27 and TRBJ2-2; 7 bases are shared with TRBD1. The V gene end was trimmed by 4 bases and the J gene end by 5 bases; junction bases not matched to a gene: 7. In germline, CDR1 is MNHEY, CDR2 SMNVEV (reference sequence). The CDR3 runs 15 residues. The CDR3 loop is CASSYYRGPTGELFF. The CDR3 coding sequence is TGTGCCAGCAGTTATTACAGGGGTCCGACCGGGGAGCTGTTTTTT.

The rearrangement joins TRBV7-9 to TRBJ2-7, with D possibly matching TRBD2 (6 bases). V lost 0 bases and J 2 bases, leaving 14 bases between the germline ends. This CDR3 contains 16 residues. CDR1 and CDR2 from the germline V gene are SEHNR and FQNEAQ (reference sequence). The CDR3, as DNA: TGTGCCAGCAGCTTAGCGGGGCGGGGACGGCCCTACGAGCAGTACTTC. Its translation: CASSLAGRGRPYEQYF.

This clone has only one observation. The genes are TRBV7-2 and TRBJ2-7, with TRBD2 identical over 7 bases. This CDR3 is 15 amino acids long. Per germline, CDR1 SGHTA and CDR2 FQGNSA. V lost 4 bases to trimming and J lost 4 bases; unmatched junction nucleotides: 10. The CDR3 protein is CASSSFSGVEYEQYF. The CDR3, as DNA: TGTGCCAGCAGCTCCTTCAGCGGGGTTGAATACGAGCAGTACTTC.

This chain's CDR3 is CASSGDRGYGEQYF. The CDR3 DNA reads TGCGCCAGCAGCGGGGACAGGGGGTATGGGGAGCAGTACTTC. The chain recombines TRBV5-1 with TRBJ2-7; 11 nucleotides match TRBD1. The CDR3 covers 14 residues. Trimming at V came to 4 bases and at J to 7 bases, leaving 7 bases not matched to a gene. Per the germline V gene, CDR1 is SGHRS and CDR2 is YFSETQ.

J is TRBJ2-5 and V is TRBV15; D is perhaps TRBD2 (6 bases). Between the trimmed V and J ends, which lost 0 bases and 3 bases, there was a span of 8 bases. CDR1 and CDR2 (germline): LNHNV, YYDKDF (reference sequence). CDR3 length: 14 amino acids. CDR3 DNA: TGTGCCACCAGCAGAGATCGGGGGAAAGAGACCCAGTACTTC. Translation: CATSRDRGKETQYF.

The chain joins TRBV18 to TRBJ1-2, with D tentatively TRBD1 (5 bases). The germline V and J ends were trimmed by 3 bases and 4 bases, with 15 bases remaining between them. This CDR3 has 15 residues. Per germline, CDR1 KGHSH and CDR2 LQKENI. Here the CDR3 reads CASSPGTSRSYGYTF. The CDR3 DNA sequence: TGTGCCAGCTCACCGGGGACTTCAAGAAGCTATGGCTACACCTTC.

The DNA of the CDR3 is TGTGCCAGCAGCTCGAGGACAGGGCAAGAGACCCAGTACTTC. Its translation is CASSSRTGQETQYF. The V and J genes are TRBV7-2 and TRBJ2-5, with 8 bases fitting TRBD1. The CDR3 loop spans 14 amino acids. Germline V CDR1 and CDR2: SGHTA, FQGNSA. Trimming at V came to 4 bases and at J to 2 bases, leaving 3 bases not matched to a gene.

This clone has just one count. The chain uses TRBV29-1 and TRBJ2-1; TRBD1 aligns across 7 bases. The CDR3 covers 14 residues. Losses at the gene ends were 4 bases for V and 0 bases for J; bases not matched to a gene: 3. Germline lookup yields CDR1 SQVTM and CDR2 ANQGSEA. CDR3 nucleotides: TGCAGCGTTGCGAGGGACAGCTCCTACAATGAGCAGTTCTTC. It specifies CSVARDSSYNEQFF.

The genes are TRBV5-8 and TRBJ1-5; D is uncertain. CDR3 size: 12 residues. Per the germline V gene, CDR1 is SGHTS and CDR2 is YDEGEE. The germline V and J ends were trimmed by 3 bases and 9 bases, with 10 bases remaining between them. CDR3 DNA sequence: TGTGCCAGCAGCTCTAGCATGCGGCCCCAGCATTTT. It yields the protein CASSSSMRPQHF.

The V gene is TRBV29-1, the J gene TRBJ1-2; 7 bases line up with TRBD1. The germline gives CDR1 SQVTM, CDR2 ANQGSEA. Unmatched junction bases numbered 4, after V lost 6 bases and J lost 3 bases. This CDR3 comprises 12 residues. The DNA of the CDR3 is TGCAGCGTCACCCAGGGGGACTATGGCTACACCTTC. Encoded protein: CSVTQGDYGYTF.

This clone was counted between two and nine times. The same CDR3 can be traced to other DNA sequences in this sample. V is TRBV18 and J is TRBJ2-7; TRBD1 might be the D (6 bases). Per the germline V gene, CDR1 is KGHSH and CDR2 is LQKENI. The CDR3 loop spans 13 amino acids. The germline V and J ends were trimmed by 3 bases and 2 bases, with 8 bases remaining between them. In DNA, the CDR3 is TGTGCCAGCTCACCTCCAGGGGCCTACGAGCAGTACTTC. Amino acids: CASSPPGAYEQYF. Full variable domain (remainder filled in from reference TRBV18 and TRBJ2-7): NAGVMQNPRHLVRRRGQEARLRCSPMKGHSHVYWYRQLPEEGLKFMVYLQKENIIDESGMPKERFSAEFPKEGPSILRIQQVVRGDSAAYFCASSPPGAYEQYFGPGTRLTVT.